This T cell receptor (beta chain) was captured by sequencing in a study of CD8+ T cells in alopecia areata. Extraction of RNA preceded its reverse transcription into cDNA, which served as the sequencing template. Method: immunoSEQ multiplex PCR; TCRdb's copy keeps in-frame clones and lacks some. The sample records 270,000 or so clones, over 45% being singletons. Noted treatment: oral pan-JAK inhibitor, 5-10 mg twice daily. V lost 4 bases and J lost 3, with 10 bases in between. The germline V gene encodes CDR1 SGHRS and CDR2 YFSETQ. CDR3 length: 13 amino acids. This clone was seen only once. The source is a human donor with alopecia areata. The source material was CD4+ T cells sorted from blood, sampled at week 24, from a patient treated with tofacitinib. This sequence joins TRBV5-1 and TRBJ1-2; D possibly corresponds to TRBD1 (5 bases). DNA of the CDR3: TGCGCCAGCAGCACTGACAGAGACTATGGCTACACCTTC. Protein sequence: CASSTDRDYGYTF.